This TCR beta chain is from a study of blood T cell repertoires in COVID-19. Study-wide background: T cells, B-cell-depleted T cells, or PBMCs provided the cDNA or gDNA that served as material.

Trimming left V 1 base short and J 7 bases short, with 7 bases between. The CDR3 contains 12 residues. In the source study's methods: Reference gene primer amplification gave estimated nucleated cell counts. Measured with immunoSEQ multiplex PCR; TCRdb has only the in-frame clones, and not every one. The D gene and trimming were derived from the DNA, and the V and J assignments and clone size from that table. The sample holds about 350,000 clones, roughly nine tenths seen once. During active infection, Seattle patients enrolled and were then monitored through disease. The chain combines TRBV12-3 or TRBV12-4 with TRBJ1-1; a possible D gene is TRBD1 (5 bases). The sequence came from a woman aged 55-70 years with COVID-19, enrolled during active disease. Sequencing input: peripheral blood. CDR3 bases: TGTGCCAGCAGTTTAGGGACAAATGAAGCTTTCTTT. It specifies CASSLGTNEAFF.